The T cell receptor (beta chain) under discussion was sequenced for a study of cytomegalovirus exposure and HLA in healthy donors. Study-level results: It was confirmed in vitro that three of the CMV-associated chains were specific for CMV antigens.

The V and J ends lost 2 bases and 0 bases, in that order; junction bases with no gene match: 3. This CDR3 is built from 16 residues. Germline-derived CDR1 and CDR2 are SEHNR and FQNEAQ (reference sequence). On this clone itself: Its specificity is unknown.

The data were produced by immunoSEQ multiplex PCR, yet TCRdb's version contains in-frame clones alone and is incomplete. The table shows some 150,000 clones, with around 84% occurring only once. The sequenced sample consisted of PBMCs. The V gene is TRBV7-9, the J gene TRBJ2-1; 8 bases agree with TRBD2. The receptor comes from a human donor in good health. The CDR3 DNA sequence: TGTGCCAGCAGCTTATCGGGGGGGAGCTCCTACAATGAGCAGTTCTTC. Protein sequence: CASSLSGGSSYNEQFF.